This section outlines one TCR beta chain sequence together with its context. The data were produced by immunoSEQ multiplex PCR, yet TCRdb's version contains in-frame clones alone and is incomplete. In the table there are around 80,000 clones, around 92% of which are singletons. The data belong to a study of T cell changes during pregnancy in multiple sclerosis. The CDR3 totals 17 residues. The ends lost 0 bases at V and 4 bases at J; junction bases unmatched: 8. Germline CDR1 is PRHDT and CDR2 is FYEKMQ (reference sequence). The material was peripheral blood, obtained before pregnancy. The gene calls are TRBV13 and TRBJ2-2, with 7 bases matching TRBD1. This TCR was recovered from a female donor with multiple sclerosis, enrolled in a pregnancy study. DNA for the CDR3: TGTGCCAGCAGCTTAGGCCGAACAGGGGCGGCCACCGGGGAGCTGTTTTTT. Amino acids: CASSLGRTGAATGELFF. The variable domain in full, completed from reference TRBV13 and TRBJ2-2, reads AAGVIQSPRHLIKEKRETATLKCYPIPRHDTVYWYQQGPGQDPQFLISFYEKMQSDKGSIPDRFSAQQFSDYHSELNMSSLELGDSALYFCASSLGRTGAATGELFFGEGSRLTVL.